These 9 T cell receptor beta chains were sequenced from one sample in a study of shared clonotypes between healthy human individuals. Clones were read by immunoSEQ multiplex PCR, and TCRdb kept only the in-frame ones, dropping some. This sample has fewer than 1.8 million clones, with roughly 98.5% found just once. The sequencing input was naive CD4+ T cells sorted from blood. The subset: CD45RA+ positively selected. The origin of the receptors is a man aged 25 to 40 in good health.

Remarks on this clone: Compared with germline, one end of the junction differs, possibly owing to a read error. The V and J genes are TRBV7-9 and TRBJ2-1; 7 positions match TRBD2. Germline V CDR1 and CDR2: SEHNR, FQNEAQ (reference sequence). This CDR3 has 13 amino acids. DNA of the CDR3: TGCAAGGTGGGGGTCCTAGCGGACAATGAGCAGTTCTTC. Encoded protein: CKVGVLADNEQFF.

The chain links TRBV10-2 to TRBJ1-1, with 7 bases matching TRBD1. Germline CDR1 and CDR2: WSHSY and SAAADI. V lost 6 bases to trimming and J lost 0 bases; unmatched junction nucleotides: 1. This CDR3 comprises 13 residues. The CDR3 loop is CASRGQMNTEAFF. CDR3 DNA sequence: TGCGCCAGCAGGGGACAGATGAACACTGAAGCTTTCTTT.

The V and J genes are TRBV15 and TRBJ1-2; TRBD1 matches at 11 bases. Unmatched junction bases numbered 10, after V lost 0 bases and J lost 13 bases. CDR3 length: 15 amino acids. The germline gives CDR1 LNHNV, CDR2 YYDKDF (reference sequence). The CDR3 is CATSRDLARDRGTTF. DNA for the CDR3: TGTGCCACCAGCAGAGATCTAGCCCGGGACAGGGGGACCACCTTC.

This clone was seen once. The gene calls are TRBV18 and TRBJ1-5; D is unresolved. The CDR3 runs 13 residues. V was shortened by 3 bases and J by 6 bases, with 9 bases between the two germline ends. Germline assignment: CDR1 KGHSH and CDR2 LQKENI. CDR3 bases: TGTGCCAGCTCACCTGTCCCGGGTCAGCCCCAGCATTTT. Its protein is CASSPVPGQPQHF.

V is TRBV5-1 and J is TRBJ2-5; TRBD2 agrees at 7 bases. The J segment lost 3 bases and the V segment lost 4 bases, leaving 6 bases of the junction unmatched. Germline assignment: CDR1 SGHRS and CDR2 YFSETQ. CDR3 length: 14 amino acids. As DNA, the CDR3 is TGCGCCAGCAGCCGCCGGGGGAGGGAAGAGACCCAGTACTTC. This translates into CASSRRGREETQYF.

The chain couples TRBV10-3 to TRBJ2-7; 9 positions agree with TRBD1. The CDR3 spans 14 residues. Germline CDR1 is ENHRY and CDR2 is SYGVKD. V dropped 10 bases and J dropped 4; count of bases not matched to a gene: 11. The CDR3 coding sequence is TGTGCCACCCAAAACGGGACAGGGCTTTACGAGCAGTACTTC. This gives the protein CATQNGTGLYEQYF.

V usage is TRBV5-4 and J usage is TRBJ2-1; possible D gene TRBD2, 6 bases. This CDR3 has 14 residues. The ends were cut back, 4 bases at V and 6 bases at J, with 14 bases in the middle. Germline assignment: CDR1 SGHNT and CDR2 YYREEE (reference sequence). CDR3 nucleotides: TGTGCCAGCAGCGCAAGACTGGGGGGCAATGAGCAGTTCTTC. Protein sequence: CASSARLGGNEQFF.

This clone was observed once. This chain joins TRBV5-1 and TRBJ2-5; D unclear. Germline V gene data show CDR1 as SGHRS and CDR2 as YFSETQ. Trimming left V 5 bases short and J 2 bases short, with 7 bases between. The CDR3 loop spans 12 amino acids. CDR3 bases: TGCGCCAGCAGGACGCCTCAAGAGACCCAGTACTTC. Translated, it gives CASRTPQETQYF. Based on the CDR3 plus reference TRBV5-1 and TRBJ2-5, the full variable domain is KAGVTQTPRYLIKTRGQQVTLSCSPISGHRSVSWYQQTPGQGLQFLFEYFSETQRNKGNFPGRFSGRQFSNSRSEMNVSTLELGDSALYLCASRTPQETQYFGPGTRLLVL.

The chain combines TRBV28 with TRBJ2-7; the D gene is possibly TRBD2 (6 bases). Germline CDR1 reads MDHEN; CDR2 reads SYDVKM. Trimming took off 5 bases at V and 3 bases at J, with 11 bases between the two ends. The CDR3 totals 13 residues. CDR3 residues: CASSLTRDYEQYF. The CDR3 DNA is TGTGCCAGCAGTCTGACTAGGGACTACGAGCAGTACTTC.